A single sample gave rise to the 16 T cell receptor beta chains below, sequenced in a study of T cells in localized non-small cell lung cancer. Only in-frame clones appear in the TCRdb table, and some are missing; sequencing was by immunoSEQ multiplex PCR. The sample contains some 82,000 clones, 60% to 85% of which appear only once. Specimen: PBMCs, collected before any cancer treatment. The receptor source for this set is a man aged 40-75 years with stage II squamous cell lung carcinoma.

A word on this clone: The junction departs from germline at one end; a sequencing error may be responsible. The chain employs TRBV27 and TRBJ2-5; 8 bases fit TRBD2. The CDR3 length is 16 residues. The germline gives CDR1 MNHEY, CDR2 SMNVEV (reference sequence). As DNA, the CDR3 is TGTGCCAACAGTTTACAGGCGGCGGGGGGCCGAGAGACCCAGTACTTC. This codes for CANSLQAAGGRETQYF.

The rearrangement joins TRBV2 to TRBJ1-2; D is uncertain. Trimming shortened V by 2 bases and J by 0 bases, and 13 bases separated the two germline ends. The CDR3 runs 16 residues. The germline V gene encodes CDR1 SNHLY and CDR2 FYNNEI. The chain's CDR3 is CASSEYGVASNYGYTF. CDR3 DNA: TGTGCCAGCAGTGAATATGGTGTCGCCTCTAACTATGGCTACACCTTC.

This chain links TRBV27 with TRBJ1-5, with D possibly matching TRBD1 (6 bases). Germline loops: CDR1 MNHEY, CDR2 SMNVEV (reference sequence). Trimming left V 0 bases short and J 9 bases short, with 6 bases between. This CDR3 has 12 amino acids. The CDR3 nucleotides read TGTGCCAGCAGTTTATCAGGGGGGCCCCAGCATTTT. The encoded protein is CASSLSGGPQHF.

J is TRBJ1-2 and V is TRBV28; D might be TRBD1 (6 bases). The CDR3 runs to 13 residues. Germline V gene data show CDR1 as MDHEN and CDR2 as SYDVKM. V lost 6 bases to trimming and J lost 8 bases, with 16 bases between them. The CDR3 spells CASSSRTVEGYTF. The CDR3 DNA follows: TGTGCCAGCAGCTCACGGACAGTAGAAGGCTACACCTTC.

The V gene is TRBV2, the J gene TRBJ2-2; 8 bases map to TRBD2. The CDR3 sequence is 15 residues long. Losses at the gene ends were 2 bases for V and 5 bases for J; bases not matched to a gene: 4. From germline, CDR1 is SNHLY and CDR2 FYNNEI. The CDR3 DNA sequence: TGTGCCAGCAGTGAAACGGGAGGGCCTACCGGGGAGCTGTTTTTT. Translated: CASSETGGPTGELFF. The full variable domain, rest sourced from reference TRBV2 and TRBJ2-2, is EPEVTQTPSHQVTQMGQEVILRCVPISNHLYFYWYRQILGQKVEFLVSFYNNEISEKSEIFDDQFSVERPDGSNFTLKIRSTKLEDSAMYFCASSETGGPTGELFFGEGSRLTVL.

This clone was counted at least ten times. The chain carries TRBV10-3 and TRBJ2-7; 9 nucleotides line up with TRBD1. The ends lost 5 bases at V and 3 bases at J; junction bases unmatched: 5. The CDR3 extends over 14 amino acids. From germline, CDR1 is ENHRY and CDR2 SYGVKD. The CDR3, as DNA: TGTGCCATCAGTCCCGGGACAGGGATCTACGAGCAGTACTTC. This translates into CAISPGTGIYEQYF.

The chain uses TRBV5-5 and TRBJ2-7, with 9 bases identical to TRBD1. Germline V gives CDR1 SGHKS, CDR2 YYEKEE (reference sequence). Unmatched junction bases numbered 7, after V lost 2 bases and J lost 4 bases. The CDR3 length is 15 residues. In DNA, the CDR3 is TGTGCCAGCAGCTTCTTACCGGGACAGGGTTACGAGCAGTACTTC. It yields the protein CASSFLPGQGYEQYF.

The chain uses TRBV9 and TRBJ2-3, with D tentatively TRBD1 or TRBD2 (5 bases each). This CDR3 has 16 amino acids. Germline assignment: CDR1 SGDLS and CDR2 YYNGEE. Deletions cut 3 bases from V and 5 bases from J, with 19 bases between. This CDR3 reads CASSAGLGQGVDTQYF. The CDR3 DNA follows: TGTGCCAGCAGCGCCGGACTCGGCCAGGGAGTAGATACGCAGTATTTT.

The CDR3 DNA reads as TGTGCCAGCAGCTCATACGGGACAGGGAGCTCCTACGAGCAGTACTTC. It encodes CASSSYGTGSSYEQYF. This chain uses TRBV5-4 with TRBJ2-7, with 9 bases aligning to TRBD1. CDR3 length: 16 residues. V was clipped by 3 bases and J by 0 bases; unmatched bases: 7. The germline CDR1 and CDR2 sequences are SGHNT and YYREEE (reference sequence).

This chain joins TRBV11-1 and TRBJ2-2; D unclear. Germline V CDR1 and CDR2: SGHAT, FQDESV (reference sequence). The V end lost 1 base, the J end lost 5 bases, and 5 bases lay between the germline ends. The CDR3 runs to 13 residues. CDR3 protein: CASSLERTGELFF. The CDR3 coding sequence is TGTGCCAGCAGCTTAGAAAGGACCGGGGAGCTGTTTTTT.

This clone was observed a handful of times. This chain links TRBV7-2 with TRBJ1-5, with D unresolved. In germline, CDR1 is SGHTA, CDR2 FQGNSA. The CDR3 has 14 amino acids. The V gene lost 2 bases and the J gene lost 4 bases, with 9 bases spanning the gap. In nucleotides, the CDR3 is TGTGCCAGCAGCTTAAAAACGGGAAATCAGCCCCAGCATTTT. The encoded protein is CASSLKTGNQPQHF.

The chain is built from TRBV27 and TRBJ2-5; 9 nucleotides agree with TRBD2. The trim removed 8 bases at V and 5 bases at J, leaving 12 bases unmatched. This CDR3 is built from 15 residues. Germline lookup yields CDR1 MNHEY and CDR2 SMNVEV (reference sequence). CDR3: CASRGASGVVETQYF. The CDR3 DNA reads as TGTGCCAGCCGTGGGGCTAGCGGGGTGGTCGAGACCCAGTACTTC.

This clone was detected only once. The V and J genes are TRBV18 and TRBJ2-2; 9 bases align to TRBD1. The CDR3 is made up of 17 amino acids. The germline V gene encodes CDR1 KGHSH and CDR2 LQKENI. V was clipped by 0 bases and J by 6 bases; unmatched bases: 8. The CDR3: CASSPPGQGMRAGELFF. CDR3 sequence (DNA): TGTGCCAGCTCACCACCGGGACAGGGTATGAGAGCCGGGGAGCTGTTTTTT.

CDR3 in amino acids: CASSPGDRNTGELFF. The CDR3 nucleotides are TGTGCCAGCAGCCCGGGGGACAGGAACACCGGGGAGCTGTTTTTT. The chain uses TRBV7-3 and TRBJ2-2; a possible D gene is TRBD1 (7 bases). Trimming removed 5 bases at V and 1 base at J, with 11 bases between. Germline V lookup: CDR1 SGHTA, CDR2 FQGTGA. The CDR3 totals 15 residues.

The chain carries TRBV5-6 and TRBJ2-3; D gene uncertain. The V end was cut by 3 bases, the J end by 2 bases, with 10 bases between. The CDR3 contains 14 residues. Germline CDR1 is SGHDT and CDR2 is YYEEEE. Here the CDR3 DNA reads TGTGCCAGCAGCTCCCGGGTGTACACAGATACGCAGTATTTT. It encodes CASSSRVYTDTQYF.

The chain combines TRBV18 with TRBJ2-2, with 7 positions matching TRBD1. The CDR3 is 17 amino acids. CDR1 is KGHSH, CDR2 LQKENI, per germline. V was clipped by 5 bases and J by 5 bases; unmatched bases: 14. The CDR3 coding sequence is TGTGCCAGCTCAGCCCGGGACAGACCCACGGGAACCGGGGAGCTGTTTTTT. Translated, it gives CASSARDRPTGTGELFF. Supplemented by reference TRBV18 and TRBJ2-2, the full variable domain reads NAGVMQNPRHLVRRRGQEARLRCSPMKGHSHVYWYRQLPEEGLKFMVYLQKENIIDESGMPKERFSAEFPKEGPSILRIQQVVRGDSAAYFCASSARDRPTGTGELFFGEGSRLTVL.